The 7 T cell receptor beta chains given below trace back to one sample, sequenced in a study of OX40 agonist ivuxolimab in advanced cancers. Assay used: immunoSEQ multiplex PCR; TCRdb lists only in-frame clones, some missing. The profile shows under 80,000 clones, roughly 78% of them singletons. The specimen comprised CD4+ or CD8+ T cells sorted from blood, sampled in a trial of the OX40 agonist ivuxolimab. The receptors originated from an adult with an advanced solid tumor such as melanoma, head and neck, liver or kidney cancer.

This clone is classed as medium-sized (0.01 to 0.1%). V is TRBV19 and J is TRBJ2-7; 8 bases map to TRBD1. CDR1 is LNHDA, CDR2 SQIVND, per germline (reference sequence). The CDR3 runs to 15 residues. With 3 bases clipped from V and 4 bases from J, the junction kept 8 bases outside the gene matches. The CDR3 nucleotides read TGTGCCAGTAGTATGTGGGCAGGGGGCCCGTACGAGCAGTACTTC. Translation gives CASSMWAGGPYEQYF.

The genes are TRBV7-3 and TRBJ2-7, with D hard to call. The CDR3 extends over 14 amino acids. The V end was cut by 5 bases, the J end by 4 bases, with 15 bases between. CDR1 is SGHTA and CDR2 is FQGTGA in the germline V gene. The CDR3 region has the DNA TGTGCCAGCAGCCCACTTACTGACGCGTACGAGCAGTACTTC. The encoded protein is CASSPLTDAYEQYF.

The chain uses TRBV11-2 and TRBJ1-5, with 9 nucleotides matching TRBD1. The CDR3 covers 14 residues. The V gene's germline CDR1 is SGHAT and CDR2 FQNNGV. With 5 bases clipped from V and 7 bases from J, the junction kept 6 bases outside the gene matches. The CDR3 reads CASSRTGDGQPQHF. The CDR3, as DNA: TGTGCCAGCAGCCGGACAGGGGATGGACAGCCCCAGCATTTT.

This chain connects TRBV6-6 to TRBJ2-3, with unresolved D. V lost 5 bases and J lost 4, with 7 bases in between. The CDR3 is 12 residues long. Per the germline V gene, CDR1 is MNHNY and CDR2 is SVGAGI (reference sequence). CDR3 loop: CASSPSADTQYF. CDR3 bases: TGTGCCAGCAGTCCCTCGGCAGATACGCAGTATTTT.

The rearrangement uses TRBV1 and TRBJ2-3; the listed D gene, TRBD2, was not tested against the DNA. TRBV1 is shown as a pseudogene. CDR3 length: 13 residues. The chain's CDR3 is CTSSQPSNDTQYF. For the CDR3, the DNA is TGCACCAGCAGCCAACCTAGTAACGATACGCAGTATTTT.

V usage is TRBV7-2 and J usage is TRBJ2-5; D might be TRBD1 (5 bases). CDR3 length equals 14 residues. V lost 7 bases and J lost 4, with 16 bases in between. Looked up from germline, CDR1 is SGHTA and CDR2 is FQGNSA. In DNA, the CDR3 is TGTGCCAGCAAAAAGGACACCTCCCGAGAGACCCAGTACTTC. It encodes CASKKDTSRETQYF.

A single count supports this clone. The genes are TRBV28 and TRBJ2-1; 10 bases match TRBD2. The junction had 5 bases not matched to a gene; V was cut back by 3 bases and J by 12 bases. The CDR3 is 13 amino acids. Germline V gene lookup returns CDR1 MDHEN and CDR2 SYDVKM. Here the CDR3 DNA reads TGTGCCAGCAGTTTGCTAGCGGGGGTGACGCAGTTCTTC. Translating gives CASSLLAGVTQFF.